This T cell receptor beta chain was observed in a study of CD8 T cells in ankylosing spondylitis. Quantitative 5'-RACE with molecular barcodes generated TCR beta libraries. TCRdb redid the calling of the 5' RACE reads with MiXCR, one entry per CDR3 protein. The data contain about 140,000 distinct CDR3 sequences, roughly 34% of them singletons. This clonotype was seen more than once but under ten times. Its antigen is currently unknown. V lost 1 base and J lost 4, with 11 bases in between. The CDR3 sequence is 15 residues long. Germline V gene data show CDR1 as SGHTA and CDR2 as FQGNSA. Study results and caveats: Disease-associated clones were CD8+ and fairly uncommon in peripheral blood. The clones that were linked to disease were reported to be significantly enriched in matched synovial fluid samples from ankylosing spondylitis patients.

The TCR comes from a male donor with ankylosing spondylitis. Sequencing was performed on synovial fluid, either unsorted or a sorted T cell fraction (not recorded which). The chain is built from TRBV7-2 and TRBJ2-1, with D unresolved. The CDR3 nucleotides read TGTGCCAGCAGCTTAGGACACCCCGGTTACAATGAGCAGTTCTTC. This translates into CASSLGHPGYNEQFF.